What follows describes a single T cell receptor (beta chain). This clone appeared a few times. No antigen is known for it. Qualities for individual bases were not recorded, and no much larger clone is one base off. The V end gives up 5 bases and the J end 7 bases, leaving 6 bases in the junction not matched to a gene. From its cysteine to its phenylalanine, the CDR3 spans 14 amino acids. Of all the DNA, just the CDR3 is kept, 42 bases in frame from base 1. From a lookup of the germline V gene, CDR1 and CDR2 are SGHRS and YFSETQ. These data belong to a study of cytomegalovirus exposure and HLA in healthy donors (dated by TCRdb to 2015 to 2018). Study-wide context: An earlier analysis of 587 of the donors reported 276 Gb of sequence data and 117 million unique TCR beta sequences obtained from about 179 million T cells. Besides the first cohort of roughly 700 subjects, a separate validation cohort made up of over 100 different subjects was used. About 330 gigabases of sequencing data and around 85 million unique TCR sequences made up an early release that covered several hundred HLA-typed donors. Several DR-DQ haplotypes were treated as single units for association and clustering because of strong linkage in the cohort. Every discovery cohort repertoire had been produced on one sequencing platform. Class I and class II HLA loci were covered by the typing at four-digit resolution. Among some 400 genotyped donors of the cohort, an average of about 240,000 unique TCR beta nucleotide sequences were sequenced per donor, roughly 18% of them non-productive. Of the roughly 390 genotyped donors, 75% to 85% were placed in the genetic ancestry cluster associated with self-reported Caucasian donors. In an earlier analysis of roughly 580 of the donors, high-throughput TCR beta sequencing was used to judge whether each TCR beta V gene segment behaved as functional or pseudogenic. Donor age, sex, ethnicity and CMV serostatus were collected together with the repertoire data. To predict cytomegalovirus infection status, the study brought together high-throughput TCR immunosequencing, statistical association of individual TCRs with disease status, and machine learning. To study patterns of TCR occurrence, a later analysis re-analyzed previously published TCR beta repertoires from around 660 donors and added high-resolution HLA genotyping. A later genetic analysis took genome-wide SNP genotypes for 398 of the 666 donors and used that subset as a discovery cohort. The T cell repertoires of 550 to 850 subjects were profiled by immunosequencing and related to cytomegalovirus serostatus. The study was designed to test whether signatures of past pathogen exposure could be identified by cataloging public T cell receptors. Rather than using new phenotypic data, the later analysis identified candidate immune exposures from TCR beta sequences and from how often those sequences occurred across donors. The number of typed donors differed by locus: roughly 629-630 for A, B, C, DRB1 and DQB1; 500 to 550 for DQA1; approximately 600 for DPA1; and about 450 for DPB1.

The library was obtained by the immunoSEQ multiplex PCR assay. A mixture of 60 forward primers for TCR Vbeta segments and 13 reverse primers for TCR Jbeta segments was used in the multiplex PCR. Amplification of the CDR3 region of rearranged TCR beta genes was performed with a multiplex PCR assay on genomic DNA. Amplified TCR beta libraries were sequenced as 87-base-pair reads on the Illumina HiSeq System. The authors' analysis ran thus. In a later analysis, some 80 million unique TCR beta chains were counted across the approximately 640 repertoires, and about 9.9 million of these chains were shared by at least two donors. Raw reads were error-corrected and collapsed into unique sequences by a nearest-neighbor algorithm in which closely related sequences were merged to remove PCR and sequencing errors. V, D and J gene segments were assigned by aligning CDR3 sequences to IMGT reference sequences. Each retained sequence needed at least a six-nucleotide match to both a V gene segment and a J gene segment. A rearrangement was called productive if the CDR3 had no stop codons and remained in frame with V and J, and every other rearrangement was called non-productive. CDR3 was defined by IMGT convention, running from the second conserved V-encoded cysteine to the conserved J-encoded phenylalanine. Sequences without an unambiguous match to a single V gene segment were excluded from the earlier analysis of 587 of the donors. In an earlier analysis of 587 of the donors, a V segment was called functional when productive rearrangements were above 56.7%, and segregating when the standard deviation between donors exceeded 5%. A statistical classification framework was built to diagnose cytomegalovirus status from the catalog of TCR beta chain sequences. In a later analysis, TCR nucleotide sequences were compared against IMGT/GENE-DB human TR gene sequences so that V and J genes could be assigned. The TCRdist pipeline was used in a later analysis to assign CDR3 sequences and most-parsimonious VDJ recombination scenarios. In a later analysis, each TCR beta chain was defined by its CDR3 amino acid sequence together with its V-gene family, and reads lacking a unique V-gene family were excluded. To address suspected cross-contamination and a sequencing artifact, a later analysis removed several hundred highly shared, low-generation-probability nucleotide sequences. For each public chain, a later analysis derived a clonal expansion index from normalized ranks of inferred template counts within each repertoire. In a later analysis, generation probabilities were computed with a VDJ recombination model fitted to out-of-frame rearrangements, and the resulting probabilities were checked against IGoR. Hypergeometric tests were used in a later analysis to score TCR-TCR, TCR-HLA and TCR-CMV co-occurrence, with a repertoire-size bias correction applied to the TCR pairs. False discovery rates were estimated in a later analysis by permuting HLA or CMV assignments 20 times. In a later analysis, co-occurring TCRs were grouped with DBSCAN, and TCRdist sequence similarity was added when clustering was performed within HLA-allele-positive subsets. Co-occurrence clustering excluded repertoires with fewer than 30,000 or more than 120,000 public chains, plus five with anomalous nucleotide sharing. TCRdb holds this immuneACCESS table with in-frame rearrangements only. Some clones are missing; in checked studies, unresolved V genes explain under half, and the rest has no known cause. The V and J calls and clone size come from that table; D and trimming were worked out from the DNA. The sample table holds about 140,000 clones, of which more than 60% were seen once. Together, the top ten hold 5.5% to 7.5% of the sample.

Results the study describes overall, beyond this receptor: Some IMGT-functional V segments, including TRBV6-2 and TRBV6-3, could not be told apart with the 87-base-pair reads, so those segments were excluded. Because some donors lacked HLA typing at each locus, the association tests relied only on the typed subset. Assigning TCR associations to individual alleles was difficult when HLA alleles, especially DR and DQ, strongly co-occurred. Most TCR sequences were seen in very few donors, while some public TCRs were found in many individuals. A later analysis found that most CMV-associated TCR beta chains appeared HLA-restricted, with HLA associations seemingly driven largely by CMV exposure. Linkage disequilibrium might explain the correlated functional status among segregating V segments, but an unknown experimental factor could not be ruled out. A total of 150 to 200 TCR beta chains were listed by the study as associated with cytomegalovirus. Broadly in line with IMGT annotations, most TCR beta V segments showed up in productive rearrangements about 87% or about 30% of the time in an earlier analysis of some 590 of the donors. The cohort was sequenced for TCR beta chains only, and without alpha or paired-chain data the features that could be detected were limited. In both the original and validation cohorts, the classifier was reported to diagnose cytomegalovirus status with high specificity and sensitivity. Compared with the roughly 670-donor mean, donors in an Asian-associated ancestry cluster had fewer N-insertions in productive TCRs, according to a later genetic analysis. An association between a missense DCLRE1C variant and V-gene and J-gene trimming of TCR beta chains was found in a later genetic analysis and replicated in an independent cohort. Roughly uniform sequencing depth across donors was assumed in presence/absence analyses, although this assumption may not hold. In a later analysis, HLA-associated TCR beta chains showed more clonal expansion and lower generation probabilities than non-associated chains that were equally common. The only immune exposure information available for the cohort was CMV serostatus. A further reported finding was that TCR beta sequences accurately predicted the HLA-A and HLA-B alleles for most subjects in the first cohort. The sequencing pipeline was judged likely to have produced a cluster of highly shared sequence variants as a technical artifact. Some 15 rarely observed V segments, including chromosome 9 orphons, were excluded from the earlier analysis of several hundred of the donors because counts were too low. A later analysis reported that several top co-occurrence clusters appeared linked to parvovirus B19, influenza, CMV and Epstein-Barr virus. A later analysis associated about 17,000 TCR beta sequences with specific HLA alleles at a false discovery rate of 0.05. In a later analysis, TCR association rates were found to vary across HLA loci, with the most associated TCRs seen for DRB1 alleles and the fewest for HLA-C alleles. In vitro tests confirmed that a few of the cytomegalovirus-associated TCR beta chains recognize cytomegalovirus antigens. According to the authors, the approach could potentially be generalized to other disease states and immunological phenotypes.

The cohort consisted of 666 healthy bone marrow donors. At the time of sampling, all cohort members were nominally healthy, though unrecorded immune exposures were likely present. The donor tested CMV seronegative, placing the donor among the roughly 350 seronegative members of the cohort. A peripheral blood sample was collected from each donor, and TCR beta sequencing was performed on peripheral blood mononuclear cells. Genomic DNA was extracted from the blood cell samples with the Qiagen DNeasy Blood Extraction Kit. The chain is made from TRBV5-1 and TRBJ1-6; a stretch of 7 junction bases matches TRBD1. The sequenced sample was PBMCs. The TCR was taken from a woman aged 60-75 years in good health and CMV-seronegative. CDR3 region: CASSQPGGNSPLHF. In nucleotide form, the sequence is TGCGCCAGCAGTCAACCAGGGGGAAATTCACCCCTCCACTTT. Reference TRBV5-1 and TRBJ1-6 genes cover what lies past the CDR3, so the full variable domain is KAGVTQTPRYLIKTRGQQVTLSCSPISGHRSVSWYQQTPGQGLQFLFEYFSETQRNKGNFPGRFSGRQFSNSRSEMNVSTLELGDSALYLCASSQPGGNSPLHFGNGTRLTVT.